This T cell receptor beta chain was observed in a study of blood T cell repertoires in COVID-19. Study-wide context: Both acute and convalescent COVID-19 samples were obtained from the United States, Italy and Spain. The cDNA or gDNA used as material had been derived from T cells, B-cell-depleted T cells, or PBMCs.

Per the study methods: Reference gene primer amplification in the assay estimated nucleated cell counts. This table comes from immunoSEQ multiplex PCR, and its TCRdb copy is limited to in-frame clones, with some not included. For V, J and clone size, that table is used; D and trimming come from the DNA. The table lists over 300,000 clones, 65% to 90% of them singletons. V shed 2 bases and J 8 bases; nucleotides not matched to a gene: 5. Germline values: CDR1 SGHRS, CDR2 YFSETQ. This CDR3 spans 14 amino acids. V usage is TRBV5-1 and J usage is TRBJ2-1; 9 nucleotides agree with TRBD2. The TCR was taken from a human donor in a cohort sampled during active COVID-19. The sequencing input was peripheral blood. CDR3 sequence (DNA): TGCGCCAGCAGCTTCGGTAGCGGGGGCTATGAGCAGTTCTTC. Its protein product is CASSFGSGGYEQFF.